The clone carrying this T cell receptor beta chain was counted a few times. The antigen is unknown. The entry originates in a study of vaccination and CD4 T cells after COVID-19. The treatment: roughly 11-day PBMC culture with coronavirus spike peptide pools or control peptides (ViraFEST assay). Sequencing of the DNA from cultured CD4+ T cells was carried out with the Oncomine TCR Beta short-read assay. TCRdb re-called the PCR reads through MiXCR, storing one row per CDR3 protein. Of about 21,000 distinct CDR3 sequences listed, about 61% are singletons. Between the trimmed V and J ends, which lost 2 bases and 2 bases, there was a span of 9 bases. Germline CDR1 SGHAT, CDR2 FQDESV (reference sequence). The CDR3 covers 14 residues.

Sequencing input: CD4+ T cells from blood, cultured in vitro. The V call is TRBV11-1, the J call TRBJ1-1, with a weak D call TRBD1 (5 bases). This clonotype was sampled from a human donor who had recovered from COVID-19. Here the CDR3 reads CASSLKQANTEAFF. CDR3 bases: TGTGCCAGCAGCTTAAAACAGGCAAACACTGAAGCTTTCTTT. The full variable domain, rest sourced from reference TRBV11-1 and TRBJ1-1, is EAEVAQSPRYKITEKSQAVAFWCDPISGHATLYWYRQILGQGPELLVQFQDESVVDDSQLPKDRFSAERLKGVDSTLKIQPAELGDSAMYLCASSLKQANTEAFFGQGTRLTVV.